A selection of T cell receptor beta chains follows, all from one sample in a study of stem cell transplantation in POMP-related autoinflammatory disease. The repertoire was sequenced with immunoSEQ multiplex PCR; TCRdb's copy has only in-frame clones and lacks some. The table shows some 69,000 clones, with under 95% occurring only once. Sequenced material: CD4+ T cells from PBMCs, taken after stem cell transplantation. Receptors were obtained from a human patient with POMP-related autoinflammation and immune dysregulation (PRAID). Some T cells may be graft donor cells. The CDR3 runs from the conserved cysteine through the conserved F or W. The D gene is left open where the match is weak. A row's size may be missing; if present it is once, few, many or a size class.

clone_size	v_call	j_call	d_call	cdr3_nt	cdr3_aa
-	TRBV6-5	TRBJ2-2	TRBD2	TGTGCCAGCCGCGGGGGTAGTGGCACCGGGGAGCTGTTTTTT	CASRGGSGTGELFF
once	TRBV6-5	TRBJ2-3	-	TGTGCCAGCAGTTCCCGCTTTGCAGATACGCAGTATTTT	CASSSRFADTQYF
-	TRBV28	TRBJ1-1	-	TGTGCCACCGTCACAGGATACACTGAAGCTTTCTTT	CATVTGYTEAFF
-	TRBV28	TRBJ1-2	-	TGTGCCAGCAAACCCCCGCAGGTGAACTATGGCTACACCTTC	CASKPPQVNYGYTF
-	TRBV7-2	TRBJ2-7	-	TGTGCCAGCAGCTTAAAGGAGGGAGGGACAGCTTTTTACTACGAGCAGTACTTC	CASSLKEGGTAFYYEQYF
-	TRBV4-2	TRBJ2-5	-	TGTGCCAGCAGCCAAGCGGGGGTAGGAGAGACCCAGTACTTC	CASSQAGVGETQYF
-	TRBV5-1	TRBJ2-7	TRBD2	TGCGCCAGCGGGATGGGAGGGACCTACGAGCAGTACTTC	CASGMGGTYEQYF
-	TRBV9	TRBJ2-1	-	TGTGCCAGCAGTCTCCGGGACTCCTACAATGAGCAGTTCTTC	CASSLRDSYNEQFF
-	TRBV4-1	TRBJ2-6	TRBD1	TGCGCCAGCAGTCAGAGGACAGGGGGTTTCTCTGGGGCCAACGTCCTGACTTTC	CASSQRTGGFSGANVLTF
-	TRBV24-1	TRBJ1-4	-	TGTGCCACCAGTGACAGTGATACGGGAAGGTTGTTTTTT	CATSDSDTGRLFF
-	TRBV13	TRBJ2-2	TRBD2	TGTGCCAGCAGCTTGACTAGCGGGACGGGCACCGGGGAGCTGTTTTTT	CASSLTSGTGTGELFF
-	TRBV6-2/TRBV6-3	TRBJ2-7	-	TGTGCCAGCAGCCCGGACGGATCCTACGAGCAGTACTTC	CASSPDGSYEQYF
-	TRBV24-1	TRBJ2-1	TRBD1	TGTGCCACCAGTGATCCCGGACAGGGGAAAAATGAGCAGTTCTTC	CATSDPGQGKNEQFF
-	TRBV2	TRBJ2-2	-	TGTGCCAGCTCACCCGCATCCTTGACCGGGGAGCTGTTTTTT	CASSPASLTGELFF
-	TRBV10-1	TRBJ2-3	-	TGCGCCAGCAGTCCTGCTGGCACAGATACGCAGTATTTT	CASSPAGTDTQYF
-	TRBV7-2	TRBJ2-1	-	TGTGCCAGCAGCTTAACAGGGAACTATGAGCAGTTCTTC	CASSLTGNYEQFF
-	TRBV7-9	TRBJ2-2	-	TGTGCCAGCAGCTTCGGACTCCCCACCGGGGAGCTGTTTTTT	CASSFGLPTGELFF
-	TRBV5-1	TRBJ2-1	TRBD2	TGCGCCAGCAAAGTAGCGGGGGGGCCCAATGAGCAGTTCTTC	CASKVAGGPNEQFF
-	TRBV5-1	TRBJ2-4	TRBD1	TGCGCCAGCAGCTTGGAACAGGGGGCCAACATTCAGTACTTC	CASSLEQGANIQYF
-	TRBV12-3/TRBV12-4	TRBJ1-1	-	TGTGCCAGCAGTTTAAGGGGAGGGACTGAAGCTTTCTTT	CASSLRGGTEAFF
once	TRBV21-1	TRBJ1-1	-	TGTGCCAGCAGCAAAGTCCCCGAACAGAGGGCCTTGGGCACTGAAGCTTTCTTT	CASSKVPEQRALGTEAFF
-	TRBV3-1/TRBV3-2	TRBJ2-5	-	TGTGCCAGCAGCCCCGGACCCCGAGAGACCCAGTACTTC	CASSPGPRETQYF
once	TRBV4-1	TRBJ2-1	TRBD2	TGCGCCAGCAGCCAACTTAGCGGGGTCCCCTACAATGAGCAGTTCTTC	CASSQLSGVPYNEQFF
-	TRBV10-3	TRBJ2-1	TRBD1	TGTGCCATCAGTCCCGGGACAGGGGCTCAACACAATGAGCAGTTCTTC	CAISPGTGAQHNEQFF
-	TRBV10-2	TRBJ1-2	-	TGCGCCAGCAGTGATATCAGGGGCGCGAGCTATGGCTACACCTTC	CASSDIRGASYGYTF
-	TRBV6-4	TRBJ1-2	-	TGTGCCCGTGCAGCCCCGCTGCCCTATGGCTACACCTTC	CARAAPLPYGYTF
-	TRBV9	TRBJ2-2	-	TGTGCCAGCAGCCCCCAGCCCCACCCCATCCAGAACACCGGGGAGCTGTTTTTT	CASSPQPHPIQNTGELFF
once	TRBV19	TRBJ2-5	TRBD2	TGTGCCAGTAGTATATCCTCTTGGGGGAGGGGACGGGAGACCCAGTACTTC	CASSISSWGRGRETQYF
-	TRBV15	TRBJ1-6	-	TGTGCCACCAGCAGATCTAGGTTTGATTCACCCCTCCACTTT	CATSRSRFDSPLHF
-	TRBV5-1	TRBJ2-1	-	TGCGCCAGCAGCGGCGACAGCACCTACAATGAGCAGTTCTTC	CASSGDSTYNEQFF
-	TRBV15	TRBJ2-3	-	TGTGCCACCAGCAGACTAGCGATTAGCACAGATACGCAGTATTTT	CATSRLAISTDTQYF
-	TRBV11-2	TRBJ2-6	-	TGTGCCAGCAGCTCACAGGTCTCTGGGGCCAACGTCCTGACTTTC	CASSSQVSGANVLTF
-	TRBV7-2	TRBJ2-7	TRBD2	TGTGCCAGCAGCTTAGAGGCTAGCGGGTCCCCCTACGAGCAGTACTTC	CASSLEASGSPYEQYF
-	TRBV3-1/TRBV3-2	TRBJ1-5	-	TGTGCCAGCAGCCCGGGACCGCGCAATCAGCCCCAGCATTTT	CASSPGPRNQPQHF
-	TRBV24-1	TRBJ2-5	-	TGTGCCACCAGTGATTTGGGCGAGACCCAGTACTTC	CATSDLGETQYF
-	TRBV7-9	TRBJ1-4	-	TGTGCCAGCAGCTTAGGCCAGAGAAATGAAAAACTGTTTTTT	CASSLGQRNEKLFF
-	TRBV24-1	TRBJ2-5	TRBD1	TGTGCCACCAGTGACCCCACAGGGGGGAAAGAGACCCAGTACTTC	CATSDPTGGKETQYF
-	TRBV19	TRBJ1-5	-	TGTGCCAGTAGTATTAGGGGGGATCAGCCCCAGCATTTT	CASSIRGDQPQHF
-	TRBV19	TRBJ1-5	-	TGTGCCAGTAGTATTGTCGAAAGAAGCAATCAGCCCCAGCATTTT	CASSIVERSNQPQHF
-	TRBV5-1	TRBJ2-2	-	TGCGCCAGCAGCTTGGTAGGGTTGGTAGGAACCGGGGAGCTGTTTTTT	CASSLVGLVGTGELFF
-	TRBV5-1	TRBJ2-1	TRBD2	TGCGCCAGCAGTCCGGGACTAGTTATTGGTGAGCAGTTCTTC	CASSPGLVIGEQFF
-	TRBV7-9	TRBJ1-2	-	TGTGCCAGCAGCTTAGATATTCGCTGGGAGAGCGGTGGCTACACCTTC	CASSLDIRWESGGYTF
-	TRBV2	TRBJ2-6	-	TGTGCCAGCGGGGAGTCGGACGGGGCCAACGTCCTGACTTTC	CASGESDGANVLTF
-	TRBV5-1	TRBJ1-6	TRBD1	TGCGCCAGCAGCTTGGTGGCAGGGGGTGGATCACCCCTCCACTTT	CASSLVAGGGSPLHF
-	TRBV6-5	TRBJ1-1	TRBD1	TGTGCCAGCAGTTACTCGAGACAGGGGTGGAACACTGAAGCTTTCTTT	CASSYSRQGWNTEAFF
-	TRBV5-1	TRBJ1-4	-	TGCGCCAGCAGCTTGGCCAGGGACCCTAATGAAAAACTGTTTTTT	CASSLARDPNEKLFF
-	TRBV2	TRBJ2-3	TRBD2	TGTGCCAGCCTCGCCCGGGGGGGAGCAGATACGCAGTATTTT	CASLARGGADTQYF
-	TRBV10-3	TRBJ2-3	TRBD1	TGTGCCGCGACCCGGGACAGGGTCACAGATACGCAGTATTTT	CAATRDRVTDTQYF
-	TRBV11-2	TRBJ1-2	-	TGTGCCAGCAGCTTAGGGTACCTCAGGGACGATGGCTACACCTTC	CASSLGYLRDDGYTF
-	TRBV2	TRBJ1-2	-	TGTGCTAGCAGTTCCCAAGGGGGGATCGACGGCTACACCTTC	CASSSQGGIDGYTF